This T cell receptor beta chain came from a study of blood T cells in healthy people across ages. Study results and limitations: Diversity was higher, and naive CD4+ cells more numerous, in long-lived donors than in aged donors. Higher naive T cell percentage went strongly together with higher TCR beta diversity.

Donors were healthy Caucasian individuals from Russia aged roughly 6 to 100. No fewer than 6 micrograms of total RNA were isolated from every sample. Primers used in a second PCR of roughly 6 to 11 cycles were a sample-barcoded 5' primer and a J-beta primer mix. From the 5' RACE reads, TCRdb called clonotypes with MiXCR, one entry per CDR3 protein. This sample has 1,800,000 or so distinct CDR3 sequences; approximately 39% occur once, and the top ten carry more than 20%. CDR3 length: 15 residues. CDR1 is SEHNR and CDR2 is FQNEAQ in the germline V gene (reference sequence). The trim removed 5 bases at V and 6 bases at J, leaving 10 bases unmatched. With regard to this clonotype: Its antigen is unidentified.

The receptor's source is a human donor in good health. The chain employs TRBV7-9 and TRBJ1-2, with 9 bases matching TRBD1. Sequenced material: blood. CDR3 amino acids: CASSPVSRDRDGYTF. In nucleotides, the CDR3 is TGTGCCAGCAGCCCAGTGAGCCGGGACAGGGATGGCTACACCTTC. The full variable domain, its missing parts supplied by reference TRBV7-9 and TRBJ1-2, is DTGVSQNPRHKITKRGQNVTFRCDPISEHNRLYWYRQTLGQGPEFLTYFQNEAQLEKSRLLSDRFSAERPKGSFSTLEIQRTEQGDSAMYLCASSPVSRDRDGYTFGSGTRLTVV.